The next 4 T cell receptor beta chains were all read from a single sample in a study of cytomegalovirus exposure and HLA in healthy donors listed by TCRdb under 2017. The library was obtained by the immunoSEQ multiplex PCR assay. The multiplex PCR relied on a mix of 60 forward primers for TCR Vbeta segments and 13 reverse primers for TCR Jbeta segments. Here the immuneACCESS table is served through TCRdb, limited to in-frame sequences with V and J called. Missing clones are a known gap in these copies; in checked studies unresolved V genes cover under half, and the rest lacks a known reason. The sample table holds 65,000 to 70,000 clones, of which around 74% were seen once. Of the sample, approximately 7% falls within the top ten clones. What was sequenced was PBMCs. The receptors shown here come from a woman in her thirties in good health and CMV-seropositive.

The V and J genes are TRBV10-1 and TRBJ2-5; TRBD2 matches at 8 bases. The CDR3 totals 15 residues. Germline CDR1 reads WNHNN; CDR2 reads SYGVQD (reference sequence). The junction had 9 bases not matched to a gene; V was cut back by 4 bases and J by 5 bases. The CDR3 reads CASSVFAGGVETQYF. CDR3 sequence (DNA): TGCGCCAGCAGTGTATTCGCGGGAGGCGTGGAGACCCAGTACTTC.

This chain uses TRBV11-2 with TRBJ1-2, with 11 bases identical to TRBD1. Germline lookup yields CDR1 SGHAT and CDR2 FQNNGV. J was trimmed by 8 bases and V by 4 bases; bases with no gene match: 9. The CDR3 consists of 15 residues. The chain's CDR3 is CASSYGTGGIGGYTF. The CDR3 DNA is TGTGCCAGCAGCTACGGGACAGGGGGTATCGGAGGCTACACCTTC.

The chain links TRBV28 to TRBJ1-1; the D gene is possibly TRBD1 (6 bases). This CDR3 contains 14 residues. Trimming took off 6 bases at V and 4 bases at J, with 15 bases between the two ends. CDR1 is MDHEN, CDR2 SYDVKM, per germline. This CDR3 is CASRGGVGATEAFF. CDR3 sequence (DNA): TGTGCCAGCAGAGGGGGGGTGGGGGCCACTGAAGCTTTCTTT.

This chain connects TRBV6-4 to TRBJ2-3; 9 bases match TRBD1. The junction had 0 bases not matched to a gene; V was cut back by 4 bases and J by 1 base. The CDR3 length is 14 residues. Germline CDR1 reads MRHNA; CDR2 reads SNTAGT. The CDR3 loop reads CASSGTGGTDTQYF. CDR3 sequence (DNA): TGTGCCAGCAGTGGGACAGGGGGCACAGATACGCAGTATTTT.